A selection of T cell receptor beta chains follows, all from one sample in a study of radiotherapy plus CTLA-4 blockade in lung cancer. Repertoires were generated with immunoSEQ multiplex PCR, while TCRdb's copy carries only in-frame clones and drops some. The table includes some 30,000 clones, less than 85% detected once. Sample: peripheral blood, taken from a patient treated with radiotherapy plus ipilimumab. The receptors here all came from a human donor with non-small cell lung cancer who had stable disease on radiotherapy plus ipilimumab. CDR3s include the opening cysteine and the closing phenylalanine or tryptophan. The D gene is left open where the match is weak. Clone size is shown for a subset of rows, as once, few, many or a class of expanded clone.

j_call: TRBJ2-7; d_call: TRBD1; clone_size: -; v_call: TRBV19; cdr3_nt: TGTGCCAGTAGTTCGGGACAGCAGTACGAGCAGTACTTC; cdr3_aa: CASSSGQQYEQYF
j_call: TRBJ2-5; d_call: TRBD1; clone_size: -; v_call: TRBV5-4; cdr3_nt: TGTGCCAGCAGCAGGGGGACAGGGGGCCAAGAGACCCAGTACTTC; cdr3_aa: CASSRGTGGQETQYF
j_call: TRBJ2-6; d_call: -; clone_size: -; v_call: TRBV9; cdr3_nt: TGTGCCAGCAGCCCACGATTTGGGGCCAACGTCCTGACTTTC; cdr3_aa: CASSPRFGANVLTF
j_call: TRBJ1-1; d_call: -; clone_size: -; v_call: TRBV5-4; cdr3_nt: TGTGCCAGCAGCTTAGTGGCCAGGAACACTGAAGCTTTCTTT; cdr3_aa: CASSLVARNTEAFF
j_call: TRBJ2-3; d_call: TRBD2; clone_size: few; v_call: TRBV9; cdr3_nt: TGTGCCAGCAGCATAGCGGGGGAATCAGATACGCAGTATTTT; cdr3_aa: CASSIAGESDTQYF
j_call: TRBJ1-6; d_call: -; clone_size: -; v_call: TRBV9; cdr3_nt: TGTGCCAGCAGCGCTGCGGGTCGGGGTAATTCACCCCTCCACTTT; cdr3_aa: CASSAAGRGNSPLHF
j_call: TRBJ2-2; d_call: -; clone_size: few; v_call: TRBV9; cdr3_nt: TGTGCCAGCAGCGTAGTGGGCAACACCGGGGAGCTGTTTTTT; cdr3_aa: CASSVVGNTGELFF
j_call: TRBJ2-2; d_call: TRBD2; clone_size: -; v_call: TRBV4-1; cdr3_nt: TGCGCCAGCAGCCAAGGGGGGTTAGCGGGGGTCGGTACCGGGGAGCTGTTTTTT; cdr3_aa: CASSQGGLAGVGTGELFF
j_call: TRBJ2-3; d_call: TRBD2; clone_size: -; v_call: TRBV15; cdr3_nt: TGTGCCACCACTAGCGGGGGCACAGATACGCAGTATTTT; cdr3_aa: CATTSGGTDTQYF
j_call: TRBJ2-5; d_call: TRBD2; clone_size: few; v_call: TRBV10-1; cdr3_nt: TGCGCCAGCAGTGAAGGCAAGCGGGGGGTGGAGGAGACCCAGTACTTC; cdr3_aa: CASSEGKRGVEETQYF
j_call: TRBJ1-5; d_call: -; clone_size: -; v_call: TRBV7-8; cdr3_nt: TGTGCCAGCAGCTTACGGCTCAGGGCTTCGGGGGGCAATCAGCCCCAGCATTTT; cdr3_aa: CASSLRLRASGGNQPQHF
j_call: TRBJ2-3; d_call: -; clone_size: -; v_call: TRBV6-1; cdr3_nt: TGTGCCTCCCAGCGCAGCGTCGGCACAGATACGCAGTATTTT; cdr3_aa: CASQRSVGTDTQYF
j_call: TRBJ2-1; d_call: -; clone_size: -; v_call: TRBV7-2; cdr3_nt: TGTGCCAGCAGTTCCGAGATATACAATGAGCAGTTCTTC; cdr3_aa: CASSSEIYNEQFF
j_call: TRBJ2-2; d_call: -; clone_size: -; v_call: TRBV2; cdr3_nt: TGTGCCAGCAGCGTACAGGTTGTCACCGGGGAGCTGTTTTTT; cdr3_aa: CASSVQVVTGELFF
j_call: TRBJ1-1; d_call: -; clone_size: -; v_call: TRBV5-6; cdr3_nt: TGTGCCAGCAGCTTGATTGTGAAGATCACTGAAGCTTTCTTT; cdr3_aa: CASSLIVKITEAFF
j_call: TRBJ2-7; d_call: TRBD2; clone_size: -; v_call: TRBV7-2; cdr3_nt: TGTGCCAGCAGCCTAGCGGGGGGCCCTACCTACGAGCAGTACTTC; cdr3_aa: CASSLAGGPTYEQYF
j_call: TRBJ1-2; d_call: -; clone_size: -; v_call: TRBV7-3; cdr3_nt: TGTGCCAGCAGCTTATCCAGGTTGGATTATGGCTACACCTTC; cdr3_aa: CASSLSRLDYGYTF
j_call: TRBJ1-2; d_call: -; clone_size: -; v_call: TRBV6-9; cdr3_nt: TGTGCCAGCAGTTTAGTAGGCGGGCGCTATGGCTACACCTTC; cdr3_aa: CASSLVGGRYGYTF
j_call: TRBJ1-2; d_call: -; clone_size: -; v_call: TRBV6-1; cdr3_nt: TGTGCCAGCAGACCGGACAGTCTGCGGGGCTACACCTTC; cdr3_aa: CASRPDSLRGYTF
j_call: TRBJ1-5; d_call: -; clone_size: -; v_call: TRBV19; cdr3_nt: TGTGCCAGTAGTATACAGGGGAGCCAGCCCCAGCATTTT; cdr3_aa: CASSIQGSQPQHF
j_call: TRBJ1-2; d_call: -; clone_size: -; v_call: TRBV20-1; cdr3_nt: TGCAGTGCGAAGGGGTATGGCTACACCTTC; cdr3_aa: CSAKGYGYTF
j_call: TRBJ1-2; d_call: -; clone_size: -; v_call: TRBV5-1; cdr3_nt: TGCGCCAGCAGCGGGGACTTCCTGGAGGGCTACACCTTC; cdr3_aa: CASSGDFLEGYTF
j_call: TRBJ1-6; d_call: -; clone_size: -; v_call: TRBV18; cdr3_nt: TGTGCCAGCTCACCAGAAATCGGTAGCAATTATAATTCACCCCTCCACTTT; cdr3_aa: CASSPEIGSNYNSPLHF
j_call: TRBJ1-2; d_call: -; clone_size: -; v_call: TRBV13; cdr3_nt: TGTGCCAGCACCCTACAACACGGTGTCTATGGCTACACCTTC; cdr3_aa: CASTLQHGVYGYTF
j_call: TRBJ2-2; d_call: -; clone_size: once; v_call: TRBV6-4; cdr3_nt: TGTGCCAGCACCCGGGAAGAGAACACCGGGGAGCTGTTTTTT; cdr3_aa: CASTREENTGELFF
j_call: TRBJ1-1; d_call: TRBD1; clone_size: -; v_call: TRBV19; cdr3_nt: TGTGCCAGTAGTCCAAGACAGGGAGGCGTGGAAGCTTTCTTT; cdr3_aa: CASSPRQGGVEAFF
j_call: TRBJ1-4; d_call: -; clone_size: -; v_call: TRBV5-5; cdr3_nt: TGTGCCAGCAGCGGCCGTGGGGGGTCCCCTAATGAAAAACTGTTTTTT; cdr3_aa: CASSGRGGSPNEKLFF
j_call: TRBJ2-2; d_call: TRBD1; clone_size: -; v_call: TRBV5-4; cdr3_nt: TGTGCCAGCAGCTATGGACAGGGGAACACCGGGGAGCTGTTTTTT; cdr3_aa: CASSYGQGNTGELFF
j_call: TRBJ2-2; d_call: -; clone_size: -; v_call: TRBV27; cdr3_nt: TGTGCCAGCAGGCCGTACACCGGGGAGCTGTTTTTT; cdr3_aa: CASRPYTGELFF
j_call: TRBJ1-3; d_call: -; clone_size: -; v_call: TRBV19; cdr3_nt: TGTGCCAGTAGGCCTCAGGGACCGGGAGGAAACACCATATATTTT; cdr3_aa: CASRPQGPGGNTIYF
j_call: TRBJ1-5; d_call: -; clone_size: -; v_call: TRBV18; cdr3_nt: TGTGCCAGCTCACCACACGCGGATCAGCCCCAGCATTTT; cdr3_aa: CASSPHADQPQHF
j_call: TRBJ1-3; d_call: -; clone_size: -; v_call: TRBV9; cdr3_nt: TGTGCCAGCAGCGTAGCGGGACCCACTGGAAACACCATATATTTT; cdr3_aa: CASSVAGPTGNTIYF
j_call: TRBJ2-3; d_call: TRBD2; clone_size: -; v_call: TRBV2; cdr3_nt: TGTGCCAGCATCGGGACTAGCGGTCTCACAGATACGCAGTATTTT; cdr3_aa: CASIGTSGLTDTQYF
j_call: TRBJ1-2; d_call: -; clone_size: -; v_call: TRBV14; cdr3_nt: TGTGCCAGCAGCCTTGCAAATCTCCCCGGGGGTGGCGGCTACACCTTC; cdr3_aa: CASSLANLPGGGGYTF
j_call: TRBJ1-2; d_call: TRBD1; clone_size: -; v_call: TRBV5-1; cdr3_nt: TGCGCCAGCAGCTTGGGGGACAGGATAAACAACTATGGCTACACCTTC; cdr3_aa: CASSLGDRINNYGYTF
j_call: TRBJ2-3; d_call: TRBD2; clone_size: -; v_call: TRBV13; cdr3_nt: TGTGCCAGCAGCCCCCGGGATAGCGGGGATACAGATACGCAGTATTTT; cdr3_aa: CASSPRDSGDTDTQYF
j_call: TRBJ2-5; d_call: -; clone_size: -; v_call: TRBV7-7; cdr3_nt: TGTGCCAGCAGCCAGACCGGAGGGAGCCAACAAGAGACCCAGTACTTC; cdr3_aa: CASSQTGGSQQETQYF
j_call: TRBJ2-1; d_call: -; clone_size: -; v_call: TRBV19; cdr3_nt: TGTGCCAGTAGTTCCCTTACTAGAGGTTCCTACAATGAGCAGTTCTTC; cdr3_aa: CASSSLTRGSYNEQFF
j_call: TRBJ2-2; d_call: -; clone_size: -; v_call: TRBV19; cdr3_nt: TGTGCCAGTACCCCCCGTAACGGGGAGCTGTTTTTT; cdr3_aa: CASTPRNGELFF
j_call: TRBJ1-2; d_call: TRBD1; clone_size: -; v_call: TRBV4-3; cdr3_nt: TGCGCCAGCAGCCAAACCCGAGGACAGGGGGCTGGCATCTATGGCTACACCTTC; cdr3_aa: CASSQTRGQGAGIYGYTF
j_call: TRBJ1-2; d_call: TRBD1; clone_size: -; v_call: TRBV6-1; cdr3_nt: TGTGCCAGCAGTCCGGGACAGCTTGGGCATGGCTACACCTTC; cdr3_aa: CASSPGQLGHGYTF
j_call: TRBJ1-5; d_call: TRBD1; clone_size: -; v_call: TRBV6-6; cdr3_nt: TGTGCCAGCACCTCAAACAACAGGGGGGGTCAGCCCCAGCATTTT; cdr3_aa: CASTSNNRGGQPQHF
j_call: TRBJ2-3; d_call: -; clone_size: -; v_call: TRBV6-5; cdr3_nt: TGTGCCAGCAGTTACTCCGGCGTCAGTTACACAGATACGCAGTATTTT; cdr3_aa: CASSYSGVSYTDTQYF
j_call: TRBJ2-2; d_call: -; clone_size: few; v_call: TRBV6-5; cdr3_nt: TGTGCCAGCAGACTTGTCGGGGAGCTGTTTTTT; cdr3_aa: CASRLVGELFF
j_call: TRBJ2-5; d_call: -; clone_size: -; v_call: TRBV9; cdr3_nt: TGTGCCAGCAGCGTAGGGGGGGAGAGAGGGACCCAGTACTTC; cdr3_aa: CASSVGGERGTQYF
j_call: TRBJ1-5; d_call: -; clone_size: -; v_call: TRBV10-3; cdr3_nt: TGTGCCATCAGTCCAGCAGTCGGGCCCCAGCATTTT; cdr3_aa: CAISPAVGPQHF
j_call: TRBJ1-1; d_call: TRBD1; clone_size: -; v_call: TRBV5-1; cdr3_nt: TGCGCCAGCAGCTCGGGGACAGGGGGCGTCGGCAACACTGAAGCTTTCTTT; cdr3_aa: CASSSGTGGVGNTEAFF
j_call: TRBJ1-6; d_call: -; clone_size: few; v_call: TRBV6-1; cdr3_nt: TGTGCCAGCAGTGAGGCCATTAATTCACCCCTCCACTTT; cdr3_aa: CASSEAINSPLHF
j_call: TRBJ1-6; d_call: -; clone_size: -; v_call: TRBV7-9; cdr3_nt: TGTGCCAGCAGCATACTTGAAATTGGTAATTCACCCCTCCACTTT; cdr3_aa: CASSILEIGNSPLHF
j_call: TRBJ1-2; d_call: TRBD1; clone_size: -; v_call: TRBV6-6; cdr3_nt: TGTGCCAGCAGATCGGACAGGCAGGGCTACACCTTC; cdr3_aa: CASRSDRQGYTF
j_call: TRBJ2-1; d_call: TRBD2; clone_size: -; v_call: TRBV27; cdr3_nt: TGTGCCAGCAGCTCCCCGGGACTAGCCATGAATGAGCAGTTCTTC; cdr3_aa: CASSSPGLAMNEQFF
j_call: TRBJ1-1; d_call: -; clone_size: -; v_call: TRBV6-5; cdr3_nt: TGTGCCAGCAGTTACTCGAACAGACCCCAGCTCACTGAAGCTTTCTTT; cdr3_aa: CASSYSNRPQLTEAFF
j_call: TRBJ2-2; d_call: -; clone_size: -; v_call: TRBV7-7; cdr3_nt: TGTGCCAGCAGCTCCGCCCCGGGGTCCACCGGGGAGCTGTTTTTT; cdr3_aa: CASSSAPGSTGELFF